This T cell receptor (beta chain) was obtained from a study of brain T cells in children with intractable seizures. Method: immunoSEQ multiplex PCR; TCRdb's copy keeps in-frame clones and lacks some. Among some 80,000 clones listed, under 95% were seen once. Comments on this clone: Its antigen remains unidentified.

This CDR3 has 14 amino acids. Trimming left V 1 base short and J 5 bases short, with 11 bases between. Germline V gives CDR1 LGHDT, CDR2 YNNKEL (reference sequence). Broader study findings: Viral specificity was inferred only from CDR3 similarity; HCMV serostatus was unknown.

This clonotype was obtained from a girl under 10 years old with Rasmussen encephalitis and intractable seizures. The V and J genes are TRBV3-1 (or the pseudogene TRBV3-2) and TRBJ2-5, with a possible D match to TRBD2 (6 bases). Sequenced material: peripheral blood, taken at surgery. The CDR3 DNA follows: TGTGCCAGCAGCCAAGGGTCAGGGAGGGAGACCCAGTACTTC. The encoded protein is CASSQGSGRETQYF.